This T cell receptor (beta chain) was identified during a study of shared clonotypes between healthy human individuals. This clone is a singleton in its sample. Sequencing was performed with immunoSEQ multiplex PCR; in TCRdb, only in-frame clones are kept and a portion is missing. The data contain a few million clones, just over 90% of them singletons. There are 16 residues in the CDR3. The ends lost 3 bases at V and 7 bases at J; junction bases unmatched: 11. Germline lookup yields CDR1 SGDLS and CDR2 YYNGEE. Sequenced sample: naive CD4+ T cells from PBMCs. Specified subset: CD45RA+ positively selected. The TCR was taken from a young man in good health. Some clones in this sample may be carry-over from other donors' samples. The chain couples TRBV9 to TRBJ2-7, with TRBD1 matching over 12 bases. The CDR3 DNA reads as TGTGCCAGCAGCGCGACCGGGGACAGGGGGCCACAAGAGCAGTACTTC. Translating gives CASSATGDRGPQEQYF.